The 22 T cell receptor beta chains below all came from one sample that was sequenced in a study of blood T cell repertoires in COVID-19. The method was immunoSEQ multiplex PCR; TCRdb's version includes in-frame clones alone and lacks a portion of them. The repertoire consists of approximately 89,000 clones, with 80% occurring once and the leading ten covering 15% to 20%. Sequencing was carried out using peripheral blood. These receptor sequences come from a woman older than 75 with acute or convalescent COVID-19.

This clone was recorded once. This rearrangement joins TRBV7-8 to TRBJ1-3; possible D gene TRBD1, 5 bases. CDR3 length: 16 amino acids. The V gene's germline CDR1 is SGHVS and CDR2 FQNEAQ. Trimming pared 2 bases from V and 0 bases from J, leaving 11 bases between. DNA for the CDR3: TGTGCCAGCAGCTTACAGGGCACCAGCTCTGGAAACACCATATATTTT. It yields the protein CASSLQGTSSGNTIYF.

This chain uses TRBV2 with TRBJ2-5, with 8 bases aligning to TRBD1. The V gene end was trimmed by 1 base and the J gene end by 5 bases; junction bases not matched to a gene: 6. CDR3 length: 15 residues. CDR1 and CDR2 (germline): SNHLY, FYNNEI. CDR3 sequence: CASSEERTGYETQYF. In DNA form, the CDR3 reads TGTGCCAGCAGTGAAGAGAGGACAGGGTATGAGACCCAGTACTTC.

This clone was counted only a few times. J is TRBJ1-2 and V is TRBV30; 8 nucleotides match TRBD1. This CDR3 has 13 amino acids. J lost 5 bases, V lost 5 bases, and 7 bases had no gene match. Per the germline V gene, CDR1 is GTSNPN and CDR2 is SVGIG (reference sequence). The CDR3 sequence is CAWGTGSRYGYTF. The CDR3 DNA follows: TGTGCCTGGGGGACAGGTTCGAGATATGGCTACACCTTC. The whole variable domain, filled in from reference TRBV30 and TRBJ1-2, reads SQTIHQWPATLVQPVGSPLSLECTVEGTSNPNLYWYRQAAGRGLQLLFYSVGIGQISSEVPQNLSASRPQDRQFILSSKKLLLSDSGFYLCAWGTGSRYGYTFGSGTRLTVV.

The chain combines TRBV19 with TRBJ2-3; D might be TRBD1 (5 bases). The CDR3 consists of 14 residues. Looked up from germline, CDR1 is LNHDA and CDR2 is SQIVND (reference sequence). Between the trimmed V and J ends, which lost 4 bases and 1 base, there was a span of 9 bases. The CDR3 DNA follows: TGTGCCAGTAGTACCGACAGAGGCACAGATACGCAGTATTTT. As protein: CASSTDRGTDTQYF.

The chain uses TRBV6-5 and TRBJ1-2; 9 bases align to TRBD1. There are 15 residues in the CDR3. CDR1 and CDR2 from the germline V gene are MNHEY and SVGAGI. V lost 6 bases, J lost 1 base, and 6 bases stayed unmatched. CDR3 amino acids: CASRLGQGNNYGYTF. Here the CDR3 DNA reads TGTGCCAGCAGGCTGGGACAGGGCAATAACTATGGCTACACCTTC.

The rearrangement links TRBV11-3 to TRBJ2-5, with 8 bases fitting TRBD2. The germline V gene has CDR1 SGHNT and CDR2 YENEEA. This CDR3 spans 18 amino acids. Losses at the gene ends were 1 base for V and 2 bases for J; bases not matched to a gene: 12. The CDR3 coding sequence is TGTGCCAGCAGCTTAGCGTCCGTCTTCGCGGGGGGACAAGAGACCCAGTACTTC. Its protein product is CASSLASVFAGGQETQYF.

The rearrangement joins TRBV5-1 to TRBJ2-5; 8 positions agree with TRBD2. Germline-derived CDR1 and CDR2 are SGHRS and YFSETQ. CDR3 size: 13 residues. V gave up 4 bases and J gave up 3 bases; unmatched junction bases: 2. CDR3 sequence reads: CASSQGLEETQYF. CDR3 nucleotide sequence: TGCGCCAGCAGCCAGGGACTAGAAGAGACCCAGTACTTC. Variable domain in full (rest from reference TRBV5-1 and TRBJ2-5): KAGVTQTPRYLIKTRGQQVTLSCSPISGHRSVSWYQQTPGQGLQFLFEYFSETQRNKGNFPGRFSGRQFSNSRSEMNVSTLELGDSALYLCASSQGLEETQYFGPGTRLLVL.

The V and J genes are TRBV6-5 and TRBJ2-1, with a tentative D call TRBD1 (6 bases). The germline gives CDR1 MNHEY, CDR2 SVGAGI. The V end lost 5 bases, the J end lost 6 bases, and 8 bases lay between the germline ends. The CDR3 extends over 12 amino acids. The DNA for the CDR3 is TGTGCCAGCAGTAGCAGGGGCAATGAGCAGTTCTTC. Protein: CASSSRGNEQFF.

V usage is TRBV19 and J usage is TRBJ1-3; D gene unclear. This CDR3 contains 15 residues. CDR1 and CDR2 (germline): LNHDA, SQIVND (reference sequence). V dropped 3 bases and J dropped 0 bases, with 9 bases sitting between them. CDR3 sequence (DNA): TGTGCCAGTAGTATTCATGCGAGCTCTGGAAACACCATATATTTT. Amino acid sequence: CASSIHASSGNTIYF. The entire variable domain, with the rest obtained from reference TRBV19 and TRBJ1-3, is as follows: DGGITQSPKYLFRKEGQNVTLSCEQNLNHDAMYWYRQDPGQGLRLIYYSQIVNDFQKGDIAEGYSVSREKKESFPLTVTSAQKNPTAFYLCASSIHASSGNTIYFGEGSWLTVV.

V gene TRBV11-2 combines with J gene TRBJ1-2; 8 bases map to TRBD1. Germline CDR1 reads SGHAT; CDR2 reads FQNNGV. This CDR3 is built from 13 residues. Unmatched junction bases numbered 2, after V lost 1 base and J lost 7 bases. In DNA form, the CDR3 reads TGTGCCAGCAGCTTAGCAGGGGGCAGTGGCTACACCTTC. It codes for CASSLAGGSGYTF.

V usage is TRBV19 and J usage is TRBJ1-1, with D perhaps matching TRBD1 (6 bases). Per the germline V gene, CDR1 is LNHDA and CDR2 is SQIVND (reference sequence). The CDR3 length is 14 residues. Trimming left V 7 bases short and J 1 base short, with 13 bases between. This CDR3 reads CASIAGGPNTEAFF. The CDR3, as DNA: TGTGCCAGTATTGCGGGGGGGCCGAACACTGAAGCTTTCTTT.

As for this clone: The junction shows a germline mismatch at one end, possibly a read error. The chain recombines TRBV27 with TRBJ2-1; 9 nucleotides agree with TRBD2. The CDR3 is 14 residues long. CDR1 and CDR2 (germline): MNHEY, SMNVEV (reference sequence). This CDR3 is CASNLAGEGNEQFF. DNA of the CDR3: TGTGCCAGCAATTTAGCGGGGGAGGGGAATGAGCAGTTCTTC.

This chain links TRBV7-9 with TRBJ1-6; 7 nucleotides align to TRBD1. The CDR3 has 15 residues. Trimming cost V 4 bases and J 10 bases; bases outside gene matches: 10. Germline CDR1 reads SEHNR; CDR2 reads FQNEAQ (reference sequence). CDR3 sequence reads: CASSSGLTGQSPLHF. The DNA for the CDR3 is TGTGCCAGCAGCTCCGGGCTGACAGGGCAATCACCCCTCCACTTT.

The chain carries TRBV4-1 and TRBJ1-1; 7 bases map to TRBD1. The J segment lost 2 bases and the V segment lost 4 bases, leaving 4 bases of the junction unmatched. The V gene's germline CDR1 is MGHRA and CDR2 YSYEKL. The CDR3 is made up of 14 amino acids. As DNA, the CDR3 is TGCGCCAGCAGCCGCAGGGGGGAAAACACTGAAGCTTTCTTT. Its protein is CASSRRGENTEAFF.

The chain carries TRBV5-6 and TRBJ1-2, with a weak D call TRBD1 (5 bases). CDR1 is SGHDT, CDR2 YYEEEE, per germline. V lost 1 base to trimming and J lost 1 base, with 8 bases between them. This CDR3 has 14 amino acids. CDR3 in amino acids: CASSLTGVNYGYTF. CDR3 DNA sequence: TGTGCCAGCAGCTTGACAGGCGTTAACTATGGCTACACCTTC.

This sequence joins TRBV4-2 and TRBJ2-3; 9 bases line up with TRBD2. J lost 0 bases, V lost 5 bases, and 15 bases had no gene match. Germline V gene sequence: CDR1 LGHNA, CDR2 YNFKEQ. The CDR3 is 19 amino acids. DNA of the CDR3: TGTGCCAGCAGCGTACTGAACCCGGGACTAGCCGATAGCACAGATACGCAGTATTTT. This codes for CASSVLNPGLADSTDTQYF.

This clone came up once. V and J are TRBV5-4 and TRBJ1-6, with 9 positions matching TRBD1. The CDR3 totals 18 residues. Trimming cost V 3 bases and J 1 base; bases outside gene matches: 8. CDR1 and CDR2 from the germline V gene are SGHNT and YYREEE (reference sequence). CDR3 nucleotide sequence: TGTGCCAGCAGCTCACTACAGGGGGCTAAATCCTATAATTCACCCCTCCACTTT. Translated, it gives CASSSLQGAKSYNSPLHF.

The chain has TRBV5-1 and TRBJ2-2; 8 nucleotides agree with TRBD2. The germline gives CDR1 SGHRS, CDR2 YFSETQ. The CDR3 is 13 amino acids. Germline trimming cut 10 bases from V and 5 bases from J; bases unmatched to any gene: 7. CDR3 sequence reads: CAGKRETTGELFF. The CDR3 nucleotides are TGCGCCGGGAAGCGGGAGACGACCGGGGAGCTGTTTTTT.

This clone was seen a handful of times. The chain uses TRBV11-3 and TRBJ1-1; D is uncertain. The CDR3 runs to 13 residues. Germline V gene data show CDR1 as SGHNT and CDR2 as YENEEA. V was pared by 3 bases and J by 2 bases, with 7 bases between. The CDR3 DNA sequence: TGTGCCAGCAGCTTTCACATAAACACTGAAGCTTTCTTT. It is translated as CASSFHINTEAFF.

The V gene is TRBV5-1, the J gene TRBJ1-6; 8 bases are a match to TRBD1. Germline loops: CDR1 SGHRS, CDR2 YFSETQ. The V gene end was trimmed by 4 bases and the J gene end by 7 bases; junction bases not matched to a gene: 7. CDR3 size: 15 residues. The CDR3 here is CASSPEGQVNSPLHF. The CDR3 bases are TGCGCCAGCAGCCCGGAGGGACAGGTCAATTCACCCCTCCACTTT.

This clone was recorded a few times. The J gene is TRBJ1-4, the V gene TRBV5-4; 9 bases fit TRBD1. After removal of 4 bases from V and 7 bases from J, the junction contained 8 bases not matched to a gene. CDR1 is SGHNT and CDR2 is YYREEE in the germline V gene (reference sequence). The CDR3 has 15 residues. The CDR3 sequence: CASSRPGQGGEKLFF. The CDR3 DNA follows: TGTGCCAGCAGCCGACCGGGACAGGGTGGTGAAAAACTGTTTTTT.

As DNA, the CDR3 is TGTGCCAACTCGGGACAGCTTAACTATGGCTACACCTTC. This translates into CANSGQLNYGYTF. The chain has TRBV2 and TRBJ1-2; 7 nucleotides agree with TRBD1. Germline CDR1 is SNHLY and CDR2 is FYNNEI. CDR3 size: 13 residues. Trimming took 10 bases from V and 1 from J; bases not matched to a gene: 6.